This T cell receptor (beta chain) was captured by sequencing in a study of technical replicates of blood from several donors. The CDR3 sequence is 14 residues long. Germline CDR1 reads MNHNS; CDR2 reads SASEGT. The V gene lost 3 bases and the J gene lost 1 base, with 7 bases spanning the gap. The protocol was immunoSEQ multiplex PCR, while the TCRdb copy is restricted to in-frame clones and leaves out a portion. This table holds about 100,000 clones, 96% found once. The rearrangement uses TRBV6-1 and TRBJ2-4; no firm D call. The receptor comes from a human donor in good health. The sample comprised T cells isolated from PBMCs. The CDR3 coding sequence is TGTGCCAGCAGTGAGGCTCTGGCCAAAAACATTCAGTACTTC. This codes for CASSEALAKNIQYF.